These 3 T cell receptor beta chains came from one sample sequenced in a study of blood T cell repertoires in COVID-19. This table comes from immunoSEQ multiplex PCR, and its TCRdb copy is limited to in-frame clones, with some not included. The table records 95,000 or so clones, 81% of them present only once. Sequencing was performed on peripheral blood. These receptors all stem from a man older than 75 with COVID-19, enrolled during active disease.

CDR3 DNA: TGTGCCAGCAGCCCGGGACTCGGCTCCTACGAGCAGTACTTC. Amino acid sequence: CASSPGLGSYEQYF. The chain links TRBV7-2 to TRBJ2-7; D possibly corresponds to TRBD2 (6 bases). The CDR3 has 14 amino acids. Per the germline V gene, CDR1 is SGHTA and CDR2 is FQGNSA. Trimming removed 5 bases from V and 0 bases from J, with 11 bases in between.

This clone occurred once. The CDR3 loop is CASSSNNRGRTKTQYF. CDR3 coding DNA: TGTGCCAGCAGCTCCAACAACAGGGGGCGCACTAAGACCCAGTACTTC. The V call is TRBV7-6, the J call TRBJ2-5; 9 nucleotides match TRBD1. The J segment lost 6 bases and the V segment lost 4 bases, leaving 12 bases of the junction unmatched. Germline V CDR1 and CDR2: SGHVS, FNYEAQ. This CDR3 is built from 16 residues.

V usage is TRBV10-3 and J usage is TRBJ2-3; D gene uncertain. From germline, CDR1 is ENHRY and CDR2 SYGVKD. This CDR3 contains 12 residues. V lost 6 bases and J lost 5, with 9 bases in between. The CDR3 reads CAIRHLEDTQYF. In DNA form, the CDR3 reads TGTGCCATCAGGCATTTAGAAGATACGCAGTATTTT.